This T cell receptor beta chain was obtained from a study of blood T cell repertoires in COVID-19. Background on the study: From T cells, B-cell-depleted T cells, or PBMCs came the material, which was cDNA or gDNA.

The study drew participants aged about 18 to 89 years from under 30 US areas. What the recovered Cohort 3 donors had was two negative PCRs, clearance, or symptom resolution. Original processing notes: Estimation of nucleated cell counts was performed using reference gene primer amplification. Sequenced by immunoSEQ multiplex PCR; TCRdb stores in-frame clones only, minus some. The V and J calls and clone size come from that table; D and trimming were worked out from the DNA. The sample includes around 300,000 clones, roughly 89% of them seen just once. The V end lost 1 base, the J end lost 3 bases, and 6 bases lay between the germline ends. The CDR3 consists of 13 residues. Germline CDR1 reads WSHSY; CDR2 reads SAAADI.

The chain carries TRBV10-2 and TRBJ2-5, with a tentative D call TRBD1 (6 bases). The receptor's source is a middle-aged woman who had recovered from COVID-19. The sample comprised PBMCs or T cells enriched from blood (not recorded which). The CDR3 protein is CASSEWTEETQYF. The DNA of the CDR3 is TGCGCCAGCAGTGAGTGGACAGAAGAGACCCAGTACTTC.